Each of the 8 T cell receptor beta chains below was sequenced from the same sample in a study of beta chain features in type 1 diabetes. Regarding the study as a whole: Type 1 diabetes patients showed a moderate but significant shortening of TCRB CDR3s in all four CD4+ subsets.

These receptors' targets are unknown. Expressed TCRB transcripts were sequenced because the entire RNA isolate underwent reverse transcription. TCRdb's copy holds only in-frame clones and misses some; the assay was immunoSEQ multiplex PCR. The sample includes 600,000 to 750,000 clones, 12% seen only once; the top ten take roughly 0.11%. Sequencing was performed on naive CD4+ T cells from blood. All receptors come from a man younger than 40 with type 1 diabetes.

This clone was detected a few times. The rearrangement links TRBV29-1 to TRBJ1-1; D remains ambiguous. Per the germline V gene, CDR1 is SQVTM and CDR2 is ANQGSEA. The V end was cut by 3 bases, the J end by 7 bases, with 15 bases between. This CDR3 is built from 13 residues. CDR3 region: CSVDKGLTNEAFF. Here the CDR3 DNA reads TGCAGCGTTGACAAGGGTCTAACGAATGAAGCTTTCTTT.

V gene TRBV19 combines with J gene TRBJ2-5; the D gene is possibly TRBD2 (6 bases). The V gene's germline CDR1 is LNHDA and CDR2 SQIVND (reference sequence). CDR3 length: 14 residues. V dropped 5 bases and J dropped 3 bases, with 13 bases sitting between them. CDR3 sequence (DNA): TGTGCCAGTAGTGAGGTGGGCGGGGAAGAGACCCAGTACTTC. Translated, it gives CASSEVGGEETQYF.

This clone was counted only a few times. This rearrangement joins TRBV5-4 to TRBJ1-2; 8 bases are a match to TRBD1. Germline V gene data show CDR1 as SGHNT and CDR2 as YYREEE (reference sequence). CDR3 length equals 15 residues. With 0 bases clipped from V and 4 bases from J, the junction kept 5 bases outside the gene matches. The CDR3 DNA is TGTGCCAGCAGCTTGGGGCAGGGGGCAAGCTATGGCTACACCTTC. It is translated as CASSLGQGASYGYTF.

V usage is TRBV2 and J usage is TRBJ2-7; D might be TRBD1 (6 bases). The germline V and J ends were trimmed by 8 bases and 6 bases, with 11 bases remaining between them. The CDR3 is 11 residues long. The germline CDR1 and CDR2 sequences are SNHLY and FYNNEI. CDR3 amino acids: CASGGQTEQYF. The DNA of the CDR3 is TGTGCCAGCGGAGGACAGACCGAGCAGTACTTC.

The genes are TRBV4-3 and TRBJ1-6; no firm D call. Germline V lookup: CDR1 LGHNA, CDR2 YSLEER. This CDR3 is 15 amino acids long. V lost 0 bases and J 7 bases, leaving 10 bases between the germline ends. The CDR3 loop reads CASSQDPSRNSPLHF. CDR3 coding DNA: TGCGCCAGCAGCCAAGACCCCTCTCGCAATTCACCCCTCCACTTT.

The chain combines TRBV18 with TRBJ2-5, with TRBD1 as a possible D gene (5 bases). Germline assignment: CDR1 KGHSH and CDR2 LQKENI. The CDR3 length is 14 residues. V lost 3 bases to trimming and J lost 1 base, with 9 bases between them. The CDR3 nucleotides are TGTGCCAGCTCACCTCGGACACTCCAAGAGACCCAGTACTTC. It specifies CASSPRTLQETQYF.

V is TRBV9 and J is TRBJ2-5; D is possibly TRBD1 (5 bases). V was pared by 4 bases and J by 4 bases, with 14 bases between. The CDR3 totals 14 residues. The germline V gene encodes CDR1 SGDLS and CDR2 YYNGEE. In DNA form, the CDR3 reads TGTGCCAGCAGCCCGACGATGGGGCCAGAGACCCAGTACTTC. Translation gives CASSPTMGPETQYF.

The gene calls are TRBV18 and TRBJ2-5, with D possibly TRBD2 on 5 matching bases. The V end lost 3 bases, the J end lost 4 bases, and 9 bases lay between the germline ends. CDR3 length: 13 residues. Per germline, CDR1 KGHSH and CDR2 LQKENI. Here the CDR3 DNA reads TGTGCCAGCTCACCCTCGGGGTTAGAGACCCAGTACTTC. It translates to CASSPSGLETQYF. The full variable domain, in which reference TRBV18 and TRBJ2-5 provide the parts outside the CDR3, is NAGVMQNPRHLVRRRGQEARLRCSPMKGHSHVYWYRQLPEEGLKFMVYLQKENIIDESGMPKERFSAEFPKEGPSILRIQQVVRGDSAAYFCASSPSGLETQYFGPGTRLLVL.